This section outlines one T cell receptor beta chain sequence together with its context. The antigen is unknown. PCR primers comprised 60 Vbeta and 13 Jbeta primers. The assay was immunoSEQ multiplex PCR, and TCRdb's table has in-frame clones only and misses some. The sample contains about 120,000 clones, around 75% of which appear only once. The data originate from a study of cytomegalovirus exposure and HLA in healthy donors. Findings and limits, study-wide: Immune exposure information available was restricted to CMV serostatus. HLA-A and HLA-B allele assignments for most subjects were reportedly predicted accurately using TCR beta sequences. Reported performance of the classifier showed diagnosis of cytomegalovirus status with high specificity and sensitivity. Researchers counted 180 or so TCR beta chains as cytomegalovirus-associated.

This TCR derives from a young man in good health and CMV-seronegative. The sequenced sample consisted of PBMCs.

The chain's CDR3 is CASRPDREETQYF. In DNA, the CDR3 is TGTGCCAGCAGGCCGGACAGGGAAGAGACCCAGTACTTC. The chain joins TRBV2 to TRBJ2-5; 8 nucleotides match TRBD1. Per germline, CDR1 SNHLY and CDR2 FYNNEI. The ends lost 6 bases at V and 3 bases at J; junction bases unmatched: 3. The CDR3 runs to 13 residues.